This TCR beta chain derives from a study of CD8+CD57+ T cells in acquired aplastic anemia. Study as a whole: Across the sorted CD4+ and CD8+ cells, DNA amounts averaged 3.2 ug.

Study-wide points: Common to patients and controls were twenty-nine CD8+ CDR3 sequences. The CD8+ Simpson's diversity of patients and controls was not significantly different.

Profiling that covered TCR beta VDJ and CDR3 relied on genomic DNA as its template. TCRdb re-derived calls from the reads in MiXCR, one entry per CDR3 protein. This table has 150,000 to 200,000 distinct CDR3 sequences, about 64% appearing once. Of note for this clonotype: What it recognizes is unknown.

Sample: sorted CD4+, CD8+, or CD8+CD57+ T cells (not recorded which) from PBMCs. The receptor's source is a human donor with severe aplastic anemia or a healthy control (not recorded which).

The CDR3 protein is CSDGRDRGVTNEKLFF. For the CDR3, the DNA is TGCAGTGACGGCCGGGACAGGGGGGTAACTAATGAAAAACTGTTTTTT. This chain connects TRBV20-1 to TRBJ1-4; TRBD1 matches 11 bases. The CDR3 contains 16 residues. Trimming cost V 7 bases and J 1 base; bases outside gene matches: 8. Germline V gives CDR1 DFQATT, CDR2 SNEGSKA (reference sequence).